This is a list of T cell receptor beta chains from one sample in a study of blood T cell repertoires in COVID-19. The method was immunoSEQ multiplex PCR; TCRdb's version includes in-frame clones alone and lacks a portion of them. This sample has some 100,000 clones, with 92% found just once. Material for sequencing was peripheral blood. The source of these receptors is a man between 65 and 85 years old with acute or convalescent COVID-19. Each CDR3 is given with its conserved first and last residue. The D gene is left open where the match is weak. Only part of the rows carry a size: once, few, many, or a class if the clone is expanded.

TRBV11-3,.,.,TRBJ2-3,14,CASSPRALTDTQYF,TGTGCCAGCAGCCCGCGGGCCCTAACAGATACGCAGTATTTT
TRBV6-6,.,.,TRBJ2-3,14,CASSWGGGTDTQYF,TGTGCCAGCAGTTGGGGAGGGGGAACAGATACGCAGTATTTT
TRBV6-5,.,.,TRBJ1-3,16,CASSYEAAGSRNTIYF,TGTGCCAGCAGTTACGAGGCGGCCGGGTCTAGGAACACCATATATTTT
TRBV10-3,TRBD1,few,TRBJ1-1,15,CAIRRSGGMNTEAFF,TGTGCCATCAGGAGATCAGGGGGCATGAACACTGAAGCTTTCTTT
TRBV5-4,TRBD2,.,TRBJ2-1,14,CASSHGGGYNEQFF,TGTGCCAGCAGCCACGGGGGGGGCTACAATGAGCAGTTCTTC
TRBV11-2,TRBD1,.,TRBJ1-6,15,CASSISGTGGSPLHF,TGTGCCAGCAGTATCTCCGGGACAGGTGGATCACCCCTCCACTTT
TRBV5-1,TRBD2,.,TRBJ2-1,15,CASSLGTSGYNEQFF,TGCGCCAGCAGCTTGGGGACTAGCGGTTACAATGAGCAGTTCTTC
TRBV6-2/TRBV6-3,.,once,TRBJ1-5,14,CASSPPGGSQPQHF,TGTGCCAGCAGTCCGCCCGGCGGGTCTCAGCCCCAGCATTTT
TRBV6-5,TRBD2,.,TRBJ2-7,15,CASSPPLAGVYEQYF,TGTGCCAGCAGTCCCCCGTTAGCGGGGGTCTACGAGCAGTACTTC
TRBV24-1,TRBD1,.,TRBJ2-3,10,CATKGAFSYF,TGTGCCACCAAGGGGGCTTTTTCGTATTTT
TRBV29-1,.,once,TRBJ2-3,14,CSVGIGGSTDTQYF,TGCAGCGTTGGGATAGGGGGTAGCACAGATACGCAGTATTTT
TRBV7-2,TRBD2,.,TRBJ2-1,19,CASSLVRTSGRALMGEQFF,TGTGCCAGCAGCTTAGTCAGGACTAGCGGGAGGGCCCTAATGGGAGAGCAGTTCTTC
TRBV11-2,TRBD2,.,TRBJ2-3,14,CASSFVSGGDTQYF,TGTGCCAGCAGCTTCGTTAGCGGGGGAGATACGCAGTATTTT
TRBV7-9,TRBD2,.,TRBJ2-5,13,CASSPAGSETQYF,TGTGCCAGCAGTCCAGCGGGGTCGGAGACCCAGTACTTC
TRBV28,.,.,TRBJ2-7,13,CASRTPSSYEQYF,TGTGCCAGCAGGACACCCAGCTCCTACGAGCAGTACTTC
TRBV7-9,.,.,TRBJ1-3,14,CASSFLSSGNTIYF,TGTGCCAGCAGCTTTCTCAGCTCTGGAAACACCATATATTTT
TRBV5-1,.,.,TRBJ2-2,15,CASSLLQGGTGELFF,TGCGCCAGCAGCTTATTACAGGGAGGGACCGGGGAGCTGTTTTTT
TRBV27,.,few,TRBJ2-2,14,CASSPTTVAGELFF,TGTGCCAGCAGTCCTACGACAGTCGCCGGGGAGCTGTTTTTT
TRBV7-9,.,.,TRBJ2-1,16,CASSSILADTYNEQFF,TGTGCCAGCAGCTCGATTCTAGCTGATACCTACAATGAGCAGTTCTTC
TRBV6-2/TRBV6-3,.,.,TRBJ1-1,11,CASSNGAEAFF,TGTGCCAGCAGCAACGGGGCTGAAGCTTTCTTT
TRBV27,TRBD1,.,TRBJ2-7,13,CASRRQGSYEQYF,TGTGCCAGCAGACGACAGGGGAGCTACGAGCAGTACTTC
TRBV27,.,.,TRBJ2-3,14,CASKGRGNTDTQYF,TGTGCCAGCAAAGGCAGGGGCAACACAGATACGCAGTATTTT
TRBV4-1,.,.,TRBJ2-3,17,CASSREAGTGIQDTQYF,TGCGCCAGCAGCCGGGAGGCCGGGACGGGGATTCAGGATACGCAGTATTTT
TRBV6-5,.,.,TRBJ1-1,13,CASRRQTNTEAFF,TGTGCCAGCAGAAGACAGACGAACACTGAAGCTTTCTTT
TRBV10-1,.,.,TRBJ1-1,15,CASSISPSGMSQAFF,TGCGCCAGCAGTATCTCCCCTTCAGGGATGAGTCAAGCTTTCTTT
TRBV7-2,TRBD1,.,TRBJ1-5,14,CASSQRQGFQPQHF,TGTGCCAGCAGCCAAAGACAGGGGTTCCAGCCCCAGCATTTT
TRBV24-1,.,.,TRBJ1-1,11,CATRSGTEAFF,TGTGCCACCAGATCAGGTACTGAAGCTTTCTTT
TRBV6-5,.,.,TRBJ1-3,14,CASSYTVSGNTIYF,TGTGCCAGCAGTTATACAGTCTCTGGAAACACCATATATTTT
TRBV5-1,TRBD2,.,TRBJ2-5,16,CASSLEVGGMGETQYF,TGCGCCAGCAGCTTGGAGGTCGGGGGGATGGGAGAGACCCAGTACTTC
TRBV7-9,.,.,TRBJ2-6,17,CASSLGGGRSGANVLTF,TGTGCCAGCAGCTTGGGCGGGGGCCGCTCTGGGGCCAACGTCCTGACTTTC
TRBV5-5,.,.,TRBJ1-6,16,CASSPQGQVPNSPLHF,TGTGCCAGCAGCCCGCAGGGCCAGGTTCCCAATTCACCCCTCCACTTT